The clone carrying this TCR beta chain was picked up a small number of times. The TCRbeta library incorporated unique molecular identifiers. TCRdb fed the PCR reads into MiXCR, producing one record per CDR3 protein. The sample yields about 540,000 distinct CDR3 sequences, approximately 16% seen once. This record belongs to a study of T-cell reconstitution after alpha-beta-depleted transplantation in children. V was trimmed by 4 bases and J by 2 bases, leaving 12 bases between them. The CDR3 loop spans 14 amino acids. Germline lookup yields CDR1 SNHLY and CDR2 FYNNEI. The chain couples TRBV2 to TRBJ2-7; D might be TRBD2 (6 bases). The TCR was taken from a human donor who donated a stem cell graft to a child with acute lymphoblastic leukemia. The sequenced sample was PBMCs from the stem cell graft donor, obtained from the stem cell graft. CDR3 sequence: CASSVGGFPYEQYF. The CDR3 region has the DNA TGTGCCAGCAGTGTAGGAGGGTTCCCCTACGAGCAGTACTTC.